Each of the 31 T cell receptor beta chains below was sequenced from the same sample in a study of monozygotic twins with inflammatory bowel disease. TCRdb reprocessed the 5' RACE reads and reports one entry per CDR3 protein, with no DNA. The specimen's table records roughly 300,000 distinct CDR3 sequences. Sequences were obtained from blood. Receptors were obtained from a human donor with ulcerative colitis or Crohn's disease, or a healthy co-twin of an affected twin (not recorded which).

The rearrangement uses TRBV4-3 and TRBJ2-2; TCRdb indicates TRBD1, and absent DNA this call remains unverified. The CDR3 is 15 amino acids. Germline values: CDR1 LGHNA, CDR2 YSLEER. The CDR3 sequence: CASSPHVGDRGELFF.

The chain has TRBV30 and TRBJ2-3. Germline CDR1 GTSNPN, CDR2 SVGIG (reference sequence). The CDR3 sequence is 12 residues long. This chain's CDR3 is CAWSVPTDTQYF.

The genes are TRBV5-6 and TRBJ2-7; TCRdb selects TRBD2, and the lack of DNA leaves this call unchecked. Germline CDR1 is SGHDT and CDR2 is YYEEEE. This CDR3 comprises 14 residues. CDR3 residues: CASSWATADYEQYF.

V gene TRBV7-8 combines with J gene TRBJ1-1. The CDR3 spans 16 residues. Germline CDR1 and CDR2: SGHVS and FQNEAQ. CDR3 protein: CASSLALSAGGTEAFF. Filled out from reference TRBV7-8 and TRBJ1-1, the complete variable domain reads GAGVSQSPRYKVAKRGQDVALRCDPISGHVSLFWYQQALGQGPEFLTYFQNEAQLDKSGLPSDRFFAERPEGSVSTLKIQRTQQEDSAVYLCASSLALSAGGTEAFFGQGTRLTVV.

This chain connects TRBV6-1 to TRBJ1-5; there is no DNA to check the TCRdb D call of TRBD1. CDR3 length: 14 residues. CDR1 is MNHNS, CDR2 SASEGT, per germline. The CDR3 here is CASSESGKGQPQHF.

The rearrangement uses TRBV24-1 and TRBJ1-5. CDR1 is KGHDR, CDR2 SFDVKD, per germline. There are 14 residues in the CDR3. This CDR3 reads CATSDYLGNQPQHF.

The chain links TRBV30 to TRBJ2-4. The CDR3 runs to 14 residues. CDR1 GTSNPN and CDR2 SVGIG come from the germline V gene (reference sequence). The CDR3: CAWSLDHGKNIQYF.

The V and J genes are TRBV7-9 and TRBJ1-2; TCRdb names TRBD1, which stays unverified in the absence of DNA. The CDR3 is 14 amino acids. Germline V gene sequence: CDR1 SEHNR, CDR2 FQNEAQ (reference sequence). The chain's CDR3 is CASSTEPAGDGYTF.

The genes are TRBV29-1 and TRBJ2-2; absent DNA, TCRdb's TRBD1 call cannot be checked. CDR1 and CDR2 from the germline V gene are SQVTM and ANQGSEA. CDR3 length equals 12 residues. The CDR3 loop reads CSVVGRGGELFF.

This chain joins TRBV6-5 and TRBJ2-5. This CDR3 region has 14 residues. The germline CDR1 and CDR2 sequences are MNHEY and SVGAGI. The CDR3 spells CASSYLGIEETQYF.

The V gene is TRBV7-2, the J gene TRBJ2-3; TCRdb reports TRBD2, a call that lacks DNA to check it against. CDR3 length: 16 amino acids. Germline V gene sequence: CDR1 SGHTA, CDR2 FQGNSA. The CDR3 protein is CASSLDGGRGADTQYF. Supplemented by reference TRBV7-2 and TRBJ2-3, the full variable domain reads GAGVSQSPSNKVTEKGKDVELRCDPISGHTALYWYRQSLGQGLEFLIYFQGNSAPDKSGLPSDRFSAERTGGSVSTLTIQRTQQEDSAVYLCASSLDGGRGADTQYFGPGTRLTVL.

CDR3 sequence: CASSLWGFDEQYF. The V and J genes are TRBV12-3 or TRBV12-4 and TRBJ2-7; checking the TCRdb D call of TRBD1 is not possible without DNA. The CDR3 runs 13 residues.

This sequence joins TRBV29-1 and TRBJ1-2; absent DNA, TCRdb's TRBD1 call cannot be checked. Germline CDR1 SQVTM, CDR2 ANQGSEA. The CDR3 contains 14 residues. CDR3 in amino acids: CSVSNGDRANGYTF.

The rearrangement joins TRBV30 to TRBJ2-7; the TCRdb call, TRBD2, lacks DNA for checking. The CDR3 covers 17 residues. Germline CDR1 is GTSNPN and CDR2 is SVGIG (reference sequence). The CDR3 spells CAWSVSLVLGEDYEQYF.

This sequence joins TRBV5-4 and TRBJ2-1; the D call from TCRdb, TRBD1, cannot be confirmed without DNA. Germline V CDR1 and CDR2: SGHNT, YYREEE (reference sequence). The CDR3 is made up of 15 amino acids. Here the CDR3 reads CASSFPQPGANEQFF.

V and J are TRBV29-1 and TRBJ1-1; TCRdb designates TRBD1, a call that cannot be tested without DNA. CDR1 and CDR2 from the germline V gene are SQVTM and ANQGSEA. This CDR3 comprises 12 residues. The CDR3 is CSVNRGQTEAFF.

The chain couples TRBV5-1 to TRBJ2-7; TCRdb gives TRBD1 as the D gene, but with no DNA this cannot be confirmed. Per the germline V gene, CDR1 is SGHRS and CDR2 is YFSETQ. CDR3 length: 14 amino acids. The CDR3: CASSLRGEAYEQYF.

The chain recombines TRBV10-2 with TRBJ2-3; TCRdb calls TRBD1, which cannot be checked without DNA. This CDR3 contains 15 residues. Germline V lookup: CDR1 WSHSY, CDR2 SAAADI. The CDR3: CASSETGGSTDTQYF.

V gene TRBV5-1 combines with J gene TRBJ2-7; absent DNA, TCRdb's TRBD1 call cannot be checked. In germline, CDR1 is SGHRS, CDR2 YFSETQ. The CDR3 sequence is 16 residues long. Here the CDR3 reads CASSLSPGQGPYEQYF.

This sequence joins TRBV20-1 and TRBJ1-6; TCRdb proposes TRBD1, but this gene call is untestable without DNA. The CDR3 loop spans 16 amino acids. Germline CDR1 DFQATT, CDR2 SNEGSKA (reference sequence). CDR3 region: CSARTGESSYNSPLHF.

The rearrangement joins TRBV13 to TRBJ2-2; absent DNA, TCRdb's TRBD1 call cannot be checked. CDR1 and CDR2 (germline): PRHDT, FYEKMQ (reference sequence). The CDR3 sequence is 14 residues long. CDR3: CASSRRAGAGELFF.

The V gene is TRBV5-1, the J gene TRBJ2-1; TCRdb's D gene call, TRBD2, goes unchecked for lack of DNA. This CDR3 is 14 amino acids long. The V gene's germline CDR1 is SGHRS and CDR2 YFSETQ. The CDR3: CACRGTSGRNEQFF.

The J gene is TRBJ1-4, the V gene TRBV23-1. TRBV23-1 is designated an ORF whose function remains uncertain. CDR3 length: 12 amino acids. The CDR3 spells CASSQSPEKLFF.

The chain links TRBV11-1 to TRBJ2-1; TCRdb lists TRBD1, though no DNA is available to test this call. Germline assignment: CDR1 SGHAT and CDR2 FQDESV (reference sequence). The CDR3 length is 18 residues. The CDR3 here is CASSLVTLEEGGVNEQFF.

This chain uses TRBV9 with TRBJ2-3; TCRdb's D call of TRBD2 is untestable without DNA. Germline V gene sequence: CDR1 SGDLS, CDR2 YYNGEE. The CDR3 extends over 16 amino acids. The CDR3 reads CASSVESSGGTDTQYF.

This rearrangement joins TRBV20-1 to TRBJ2-4. From germline, CDR1 is DFQATT and CDR2 SNEGSKA (reference sequence). The CDR3 totals 15 residues. This CDR3 is CSARERGLAKNIQYF.

The chain is built from TRBV7-2 and TRBJ2-2; absent DNA, TCRdb's TRBD2 call cannot be checked. The germline V gene encodes CDR1 SGHTA and CDR2 FQGNSA. This CDR3 has 16 residues. This CDR3 reads CASSPRGGLSSGELFF.

V is TRBV5-5 and J is TRBJ1-5; the TRBD1 assignment by TCRdb is unverifiable without DNA. This CDR3 has 15 residues. CDR1 SGHKS and CDR2 YYEKEE come from the germline V gene (reference sequence). The CDR3 region is CASSTDSSSNQPQHF.

The genes are TRBV3-1 and TRBJ1-3; TCRdb selects TRBD1, and the lack of DNA leaves this call unchecked. CDR1 is LGHDT, CDR2 YNNKEL, per germline (reference sequence). The CDR3 is made up of 14 amino acids. The chain's CDR3 is CASSQLDSLNTIYF.

The V call is TRBV28, the J call TRBJ2-7; TCRdb names TRBD1, which stays unverified in the absence of DNA. The CDR3 spans 15 residues. Looked up from germline, CDR1 is MDHEN and CDR2 is SYDVKM. The CDR3: CASSSYRGLAIEQYF.

The chain employs TRBV6-1 and TRBJ1-1; checking the TCRdb D call of TRBD1 is not possible without DNA. Germline V lookup: CDR1 MNHNS, CDR2 SASEGT. This CDR3 spans 14 amino acids. CDR3 amino acids: CASRQRQGNTEAFF.